This T cell receptor beta chain was found in a study of control samples from healthy donors and cancer patients. Clones were sequenced by immunoSEQ multiplex PCR, and TCRdb holds only the in-frame ones, with some missing. Of tens of thousands of clones in the sample, roughly nine tenths are singletons; the top ten hold approximately 15%. Trimming took 0 bases from V and 3 from J, leaving 7 bases between them. Germline V gene data show CDR1 as SGHDT and CDR2 as YYEEEE. The CDR3 is 14 amino acids. The chain employs TRBV5-6 and TRBJ1-5, with unresolved D. The specimen was blood. The sequence came from a man aged 45-65 years in good health. CDR3 residues: CASSLGRVNQPQHF. The CDR3, as DNA: TGTGCCAGCAGCTTGGGCAGAGTCAATCAGCCCCAGCATTTT.